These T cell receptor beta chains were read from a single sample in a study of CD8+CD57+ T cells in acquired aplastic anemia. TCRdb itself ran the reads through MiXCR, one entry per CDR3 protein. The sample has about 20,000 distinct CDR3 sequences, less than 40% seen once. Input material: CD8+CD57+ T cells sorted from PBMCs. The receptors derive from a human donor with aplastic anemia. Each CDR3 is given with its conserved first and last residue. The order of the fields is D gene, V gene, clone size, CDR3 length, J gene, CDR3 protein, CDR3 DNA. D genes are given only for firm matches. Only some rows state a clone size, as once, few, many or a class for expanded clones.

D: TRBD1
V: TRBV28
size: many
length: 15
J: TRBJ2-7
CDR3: CASRIDRASSYEQYF
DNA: TGTGCCAGCAGGATTGACAGGGCGAGCTCCTACGAGCAGTACTTC

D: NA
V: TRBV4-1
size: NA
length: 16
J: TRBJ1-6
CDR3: CASSQLRGADNSPLHF
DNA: TGCGCCAGCAGCCAATTACGGGGGGCCGATAATTCACCCCTCCACTTT

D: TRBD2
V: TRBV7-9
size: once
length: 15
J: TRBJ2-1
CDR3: CASSSSGAAYNEQFF
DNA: TGTGCCAGCAGCTCTAGCGGGGCCGCCTACAATGAGCAGTTCTTC

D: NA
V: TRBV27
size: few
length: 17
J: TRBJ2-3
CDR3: CASSLSLVGPGTDTQYF
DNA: TGTGCCAGCAGTTTAAGTTTGGTGGGACCCGGCACAGATACGCAGTATTTT

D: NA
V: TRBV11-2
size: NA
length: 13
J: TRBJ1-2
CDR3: CASSPGGNYGYTF
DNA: TGTGCCAGCAGCCCGGGGGGTAACTATGGCTACACCTTC

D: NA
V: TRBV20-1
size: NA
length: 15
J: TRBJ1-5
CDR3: CSATAGTPFNQPRHF
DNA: TGCAGTGCTACCGCCGGGACACCCTTCAATCAGCCCCGGCATTTT

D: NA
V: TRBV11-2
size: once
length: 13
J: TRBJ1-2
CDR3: CASSADPGRGYTF
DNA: TGTGCCAGCAGCGCGGATCCCGGCCGAGGCTACACCTTC

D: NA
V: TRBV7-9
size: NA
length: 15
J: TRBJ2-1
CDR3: CASTQRATSYNEQFF
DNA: TGTGCCAGCACCCAGCGAGCGACATCCTACAATGAGCAGTTCTTC

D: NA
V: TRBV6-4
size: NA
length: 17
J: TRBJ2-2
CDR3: CASSFDVGFANTGELFF
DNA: TGTGCCAGCAGTTTTGACGTGGGGTTCGCGAACACCGGGGAGCTGTTTTTT

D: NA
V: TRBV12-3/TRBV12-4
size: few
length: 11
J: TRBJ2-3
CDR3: CASSFGDTQYF
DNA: TGTGCCAGCAGTTTTGGGGATACGCAGTATTTT

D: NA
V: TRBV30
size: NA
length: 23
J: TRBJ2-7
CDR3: CDWSSDVCSSDLSLGGSTYEQYF
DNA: TGTGACTGGAGTTCAGACGTGTGCTCTTCCGATCTCAGCTTGGGGGGAAGTACCTACGAGCAGTACTTC

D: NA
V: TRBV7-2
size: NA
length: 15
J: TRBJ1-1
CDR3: CASSSRGGLDTEAFF
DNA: TGTGCCAGCAGCTCACGCGGGGGGCTCGACACTGAAGCTTTCTTT

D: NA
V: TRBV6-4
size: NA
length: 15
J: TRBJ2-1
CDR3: CASSEGQGGHNEQFF
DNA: TGTGCCAGCAGTGAAGGTCAGGGGGGCCACAATGAGCAGTTCTTC

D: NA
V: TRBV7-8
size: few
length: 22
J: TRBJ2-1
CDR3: CASSFYICSARDVRSSYNEQFF
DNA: NA